These 31 T cell receptor beta chains came from one sample sequenced in a study of vaccination and CD4 T cells after COVID-19. As for treatment: approximately 9-day PBMC culture with coronavirus spike peptide pools or control peptides (ViraFEST assay). The Oncomine TCR Beta short-read assay generated sequence data from the DNA of cultured CD4+ T cells. MiXCR, applied by TCRdb to the PCR reads, yields one record per CDR3 protein. The repertoire includes about 19,000 distinct CDR3 sequences, more than 20% of them detected once, and 6.5% to 10% sits in the top ten. These receptors have no known antigen. Sequences were obtained from cultured CD4+ T cells from blood. These receptors all stem from a human donor with COVID-19.

This clonotype was detected a few times. This rearrangement joins TRBV21-1 to TRBJ2-7; the table's TRBD1 call for D was not verified on the DNA. TRBV21-1 is an annotated pseudogene. The CDR3 has 11 amino acids. The CDR3 DNA reads TGTGCCAGCAGCGACCAGGGGGAGCAGTACTTC. Translation: CASSDQGEQYF.

Sample share makes this clonotype medium-sized. The V gene is TRBV6-5, the J gene TRBJ2-2; D unresolved. Trimming shortened V by 0 bases and J by 4 bases, and 6 bases separated the two germline ends. CDR3 size: 14 residues. Germline-derived CDR1 and CDR2 are MNHEY and SVGAGI. For the CDR3, the DNA is TGTGCCAGCAGTTACTCCCCGGGCACCGGGGAGCTGTTTTTT. The encoded protein is CASSYSPGTGELFF.

This clonotype was recorded a few times. The chain carries TRBV7-2 and TRBJ1-6, with 8 positions matching TRBD1. The J segment lost 7 bases and the V segment lost 4 bases, leaving 6 bases of the junction unmatched. The CDR3 is 15 residues long. The germline CDR1 and CDR2 sequences are SGHTA and FQGNSA. The CDR3 DNA is TGTGCCAGCAGCTCTAAGACAGGGGTGAATTCACCCCTCCACTTT. Translated, it gives CASSSKTGVNSPLHF.

This clonotype turned up a few times. CDR3 sequence: CSAWYNRMNTEAFF. DNA of the CDR3: TGCAGCGCATGGTATAACCGAATGAACACTGAAGCTTTCTTT. The chain joins TRBV29-1 to TRBJ1-1; D unresolved. The length of the CDR3 is 14 residues. With 7 bases removed from V and 0 bases from J, the gap between germline ends came to 15 bases. Germline V lookup: CDR1 SQVTM, CDR2 ANQGSEA. The complete variable domain, with remaining parts taken from reference TRBV29-1 and TRBJ1-1, reads SAVISQKPSRDICQRGTSLTIQCQVDSQVTMMFWYRQQPGQSLTLIATANQGSEATYESGFVIDKFPISRPNLTFSTLTVSNMSPEDSSIYLCSAWYNRMNTEAFFGQGTRLTVV.

This rearrangement joins TRBV7-9 to TRBJ2-3, with D possibly being TRBD1 (5 bases). Germline lookup yields CDR1 SEHNR and CDR2 FQNEAQ (reference sequence). This CDR3 contains 19 residues. V lost 3 bases and J lost 2, with 24 bases in between. The CDR3 DNA reads TGTGCCAGCAGCTTGAGTTTTGGAACAGGTCTTTTAAACACAGATACGCAGTATTTT. Amino acids: CASSLSFGTGLLNTDTQYF.

The V gene is TRBV7-9, the J gene TRBJ1-4, with TRBD1 matching over 11 bases. Germline V lookup: CDR1 SEHNR, CDR2 FQNEAQ (reference sequence). The CDR3 has 14 amino acids. Losses at the gene ends were 5 bases for V and 6 bases for J; bases not matched to a gene: 2. As DNA, the CDR3 is TGTGCCAGCAGCCCGGGACAGGGGGATGAAAAACTGTTTTTT. Translated: CASSPGQGDEKLFF.

This clonotype showed up just a few times. This chain uses TRBV15 with TRBJ2-1; 9 bases are a match to TRBD2. V lost 6 bases, J lost 9 bases, and 12 bases stayed unmatched. The length of the CDR3 is 15 residues. Looked up from germline, CDR1 is LNHNV and CDR2 is YYDKDF (reference sequence). For the CDR3, the DNA is TGTGCCACCAGAGGAGTTAGCGGGGGCTTTGGTGAGCAGTTCTTC. Translated: CATRGVSGGFGEQFF.

This rearrangement joins TRBV5-1 to TRBJ2-2; D remains unclear. Between the trimmed V and J ends, which lost 1 base and 5 bases, there was a span of 12 bases. CDR1 and CDR2 from the germline V gene are SGHRS and YFSETQ. The CDR3 runs 15 residues. The CDR3 bases are TGCGCCAGCAGCTTGTACGTGACAACGACCGGGGAGCTGTTTTTT. It is translated as CASSLYVTTTGELFF.

The chain combines TRBV6-2 or TRBV6-3 with TRBJ2-2; 7 bases agree with TRBD1. V trimming: 5 bases; J trimming: 2 bases; junction bases outside the gene matches: 5. This CDR3 has 15 amino acids. The germline gives CDR1 MNHEY, CDR2 SVGEGT. CDR3 region: CASSPTGINTGELFF. CDR3 bases: TGTGCCAGCAGTCCGACAGGGATTAACACCGGGGAGCTGTTTTTT.

Only a few counts were recorded for this clonotype. The chain recombines TRBV20-1 with TRBJ2-1, with D possibly being TRBD1 or TRBD2 (5 bases each). The CDR3 consists of 16 residues. Germline CDR1 DFQATT, CDR2 SNEGSKA (reference sequence). V was cut by 6 bases and J by 9 bases, with 27 bases left in between. The CDR3 sequence: CSATPPGTYRSVEQFF. CDR3 nucleotide sequence: TGCAGTGCGACCCCCCCCGGGACCTATCGGTCGGTTGAGCAGTTCTTC.

This clonotype appeared a few times. This rearrangement joins TRBV5-1 to TRBJ1-4; no clear D gene. The V gene's germline CDR1 is SGHRS and CDR2 YFSETQ. V lost 4 bases and J 0 bases, leaving 7 bases between the germline ends. The length of the CDR3 is 14 residues. The CDR3 sequence is CASSAGPTNEKLFF. The CDR3 bases are TGCGCCAGCAGCGCCGGCCCAACTAATGAAAAACTGTTTTTT.

The chain links TRBV25-1 to TRBJ2-7; no reliable D call. The CDR3 runs 14 residues. Germline V gene lookup returns CDR1 MGHDK and CDR2 SYGVNS. The V gene lost 3 bases and the J gene lost 0 bases, with 9 bases spanning the gap. The CDR3 spells CASSDHRLSYEQYF. CDR3 in DNA: TGTGCCAGCAGTGATCACAGACTCTCCTACGAGCAGTACTTC.

V usage is TRBV5-1 and J usage is TRBJ2-5, with TRBD2 as a possible D gene (7 bases). The V gene lost 5 bases and the J gene lost 0 bases, with 17 bases spanning the gap. In germline, CDR1 is SGHRS, CDR2 YFSETQ. The CDR3 length is 16 residues. CDR3 residues: CASRPGGAGNQETQYF. DNA of the CDR3: TGCGCCAGCAGACCTGGGGGGGCGGGGAACCAAGAGACCCAGTACTTC.

The chain links TRBV7-2 to TRBJ1-2; D uncertain. V lost 1 base to trimming and J lost 3 bases, with 18 bases between them. In germline, CDR1 is SGHTA, CDR2 FQGNSA. CDR3 size: 17 residues. In DNA form, the CDR3 reads TGTGCCAGCAGCTTAGGTCGTTCCGGAGGGAATGACTATGGCTACACCTTC. Protein sequence: CASSLGRSGGNDYGYTF.

This clonotype has just a few counts. The V gene is TRBV20-1, the J gene TRBJ2-1; 8 nucleotides match TRBD2. Per germline, CDR1 DFQATT and CDR2 SNEGSKA (reference sequence). The CDR3 runs to 13 residues. Trimming cost V 8 bases and J 8 bases; bases outside gene matches: 11. CDR3 nucleotide sequence: TGCAGTTCGGGGGGGGCCCTCGGAGATGAGCAGTTCTTC. It yields the protein CSSGGALGDEQFF.

The chain has TRBV6-1 and TRBJ2-3, with D perhaps matching TRBD2 (6 bases). Trimming stripped 11 bases from V and 5 bases from J, with 17 bases between. Germline CDR1 and CDR2: MNHNS and SASEGT. The length of the CDR3 is 13 residues. The CDR3 region is CAGGTGRKDTQYF. The CDR3 nucleotides read TGTGCCGGGGGGACCGGGAGAAAAGATACGCAGTATTTT.

This clonotype was counted a few times. The chain recombines TRBV12-2 with TRBJ1-2; TRBD1 is the table's D call and was not checked against the DNA. TRBV12-2 is reported as a pseudogene. The CDR3 length is 16 residues. CDR3 nucleotides: TGTGCAAGTCGCTCCCGCGGGCAGGGGGCTAAAAATGGCTACACCTTC. Translation: CASRSRGQGAKNGYTF.

This clonotype is classed as medium-sized. The chain recombines TRBV7-2 with TRBJ1-2; D gene ambiguous. The germline V gene encodes CDR1 SGHTA and CDR2 FQGNSA. The CDR3 is made up of 12 amino acids. V shed 5 bases and J shed 8 bases, with 12 bases lying between them. CDR3 residues: CASSLRLGGYTF. In DNA, the CDR3 is TGTGCCAGCAGCCTGAGGTTGGGAGGCTACACCTTC.

This rearrangement joins TRBV12-2 to TRBJ2-7; the tabulated D call, TRBD2, remains unverified against the DNA. TRBV12-2 corresponds to a pseudogene. There are 16 residues in the CDR3. The CDR3 coding sequence is TGTGCAAGTCGCTTAGCCGTAGCGGGGGCCGTCTACGAGCAGTACTTC. Its translation is CASRLAVAGAVYEQYF.

This chain connects TRBV12-3 or TRBV12-4 to TRBJ2-5; D could derive from TRBD1 or TRBD2 (5 bases each). Deletions cut 3 bases from V and 4 bases from J, with 15 bases between. The CDR3 length is 15 residues. The chain's CDR3 is CASSFRGPLRETQYF. The CDR3 bases are TGTGCCAGCAGTTTCCGGGGACCCCTGAGAGAGACCCAGTACTTC.

This clonotype has a handful of counts. The chain links TRBV5-4 to TRBJ1-6, with D unclear. Trimming shortened V by 2 bases and J by 5 bases, and 11 bases separated the two germline ends. CDR1 is SGHNT and CDR2 is YYREEE in the germline V gene (reference sequence). The CDR3 loop spans 15 amino acids. The CDR3 protein is CASSLGAFHNSPLHF. Written as DNA, the CDR3 is TGTGCCAGCAGCTTAGGTGCGTTCCATAATTCACCCCTCCACTTT.

This clonotype was observed a handful of times. J is TRBJ1-2 and V is TRBV4-2, with 8 bases lining up with TRBD1. The CDR3 has 14 amino acids. In germline, CDR1 is LGHNA, CDR2 YNFKEQ. Germline trimming cut 2 bases from V and 6 bases from J; bases unmatched to any gene: 5. Here the CDR3 reads CASSQPPGQDGYTF. DNA of the CDR3: TGTGCCAGCAGCCAACCTCCGGGACAGGATGGCTACACCTTC.

For this clonotype: A read error is possible here, since a much larger clone lies one base away. The V and J genes are TRBV11-2 and TRBJ1-2, with D possibly being TRBD1 (6 bases). Per the germline V gene, CDR1 is SGHAT and CDR2 is FQNNGV. This CDR3 is 16 amino acids long. CDR3 sequence (DNA): TGTGCCAGCAGCTTGAGCGGACAGATCGTAACCTATGGCCACACCTTC. It is translated as CASSLSGQIVTYGHTF.

The chain joins TRBV7-9 to TRBJ2-1; D is ambiguous. Deletions cut 1 base from V and 0 bases from J, with 1 base between. The length of the CDR3 is 13 residues. Germline CDR1 and CDR2: SEHNR and FQNEAQ (reference sequence). The CDR3 spells CASSLVSYNEQFF. The DNA of the CDR3 is TGTGCCAGCAGCTTAGTCTCCTACAATGAGCAGTTCTTC.

The chain employs TRBV15 and TRBJ2-5; 7 positions match TRBD1. The V segment lost 0 bases and the J segment 5 bases; nucleotides outside the gene matches: 6. Germline V CDR1 and CDR2: LNHNV, YYDKDF (reference sequence). The CDR3 runs to 15 residues. Written as DNA, the CDR3 is TGTGCCACCAGCAGAGACGGACAGGCCTCCGAGACCCAGTACTTC. Its protein is CATSRDGQASETQYF. Using reference TRBV15 and TRBJ2-5 for the parts outside the CDR3, the full variable domain is DAMVIQNPRYQVTQFGKPVTLSCSQTLNHNVMYWYQQKSSQAPKLLFHYYDKDFNNEADTPDNFQSRRPNTSFCFLDIRSPGLGDTAMYLCATSRDGQASETQYFGPGTRLLVL.

This clonotype has more than one count but fewer than ten. The J gene is TRBJ1-2, the V gene TRBV7-3, with D perhaps TRBD1 (5 bases). Trimming left V 3 bases short and J 2 bases short, with 13 bases between. The CDR3 contains 15 residues. Germline values: CDR1 SGHTA, CDR2 FQGTGA. The CDR3 DNA reads as TGTGCCAGCAGCTTCCTTGGGGGAGGAAACTATGGCTACACCTTC. It codes for CASSFLGGGNYGYTF. The entire variable domain, with the rest obtained from reference TRBV7-3 and TRBJ1-2, is as follows: GAGVSQTPSNKVTEKGKYVELRCDPISGHTALYWYRQSLGQGPEFLIYFQGTGAADDSGLPNDRFFAVRPEGSVSTLKIQRTERGDSAVYLCASSFLGGGNYGYTFGSGTRLTVV.

This clonotype was observed a few times. The chain carries TRBV5-4 and TRBJ1-2, with D perhaps TRBD1 (5 bases). Germline assignment: CDR1 SGHNT and CDR2 YYREEE (reference sequence). There are 13 residues in the CDR3. Trimming pared 0 bases from V and 8 bases from J, leaving 11 bases between. The CDR3 DNA reads TGTGCCAGCAGCTTGGATTTTTGGGGCGGCTACACCTTC. This sequence encodes CASSLDFWGGYTF.

The chain is built from TRBV20-1 and TRBJ2-4; 11 bases agree with TRBD2. Trimming took 3 bases from V and 6 from J; bases not matched to a gene: 7. The CDR3 totals 15 residues. CDR1 DFQATT and CDR2 SNEGSKA come from the germline V gene (reference sequence). The CDR3 region has the DNA TGCAGTGCTAGGAAACTAGCGGGGGATACAAACATTCAGTACTTC. It translates to CSARKLAGDTNIQYF.

The chain uses TRBV5-1 and TRBJ1-1; tentative D call: TRBD1 (5 bases). This CDR3 is 15 amino acids long. Trimming took 0 bases from V and 1 from J, leaving 10 bases between them. From germline, CDR1 is SGHRS and CDR2 YFSETQ. The CDR3 here is CASSLEGTPNTEAFF. DNA for the CDR3: TGCGCCAGCAGCTTGGAAGGGACCCCGAACACTGAAGCTTTCTTT.

The gene calls are TRBV20-1 and TRBJ1-5; 9 bases align to TRBD1. The CDR3 has 15 amino acids. V trimming: 6 bases; J trimming: 3 bases; junction bases outside the gene matches: 9. Per germline, CDR1 DFQATT and CDR2 SNEGSKA (reference sequence). The CDR3 sequence: CSATPGQGDNQPQHF. CDR3 DNA sequence: TGCAGTGCGACGCCGGGACAGGGAGACAATCAGCCCCAGCATTTT.

This clonotype was recorded a few times. This chain joins TRBV4-2 and TRBJ2-5; 16 nucleotides agree with TRBD2. Germline trimming cut 4 bases from V and 1 base from J; bases unmatched to any gene: 3. Germline values: CDR1 LGHNA, CDR2 YNFKEQ. The CDR3 spans 17 residues. CDR3 nucleotide sequence: TGTGCCAGCAGCCTAGGGACTAGCGGGGGGGCCCAAGAGACCCAGTACTTC. Translation: CASSLGTSGGAQETQYF.